This TCR beta chain was recovered during a study of cytomegalovirus exposure and HLA in healthy donors. Notes on the study in general: The dataset shows that most TCR sequences were rare, while some public TCRs occurred in many donors. A list of about 160 TCR beta chains associated with cytomegalovirus was given. For cytomegalovirus status, the classifier reportedly gave diagnoses with high specificity and sensitivity.

The donors were in the roughly 130-subject validation cohort, distinct from the approximately 730-subject first cohort. Assay used: immunoSEQ multiplex PCR; TCRdb lists only in-frame clones, some missing. This table has approximately 270,000 clones, approximately 86% appearing once. The CDR3 is 15 amino acids. Trimming removed 0 bases at V and 3 bases at J, with 10 bases between. The germline V gene has CDR1 SGHNT and CDR2 YYREEE (reference sequence). With regard to this clone: Its antigen is unidentified.

Sequences were obtained from PBMCs. This chain joins TRBV5-4 and TRBJ2-1, with D possibly being TRBD2 (6 bases). The TCR comes from a woman younger than 30 in good health and CMV-seronegative. CDR3 region: CASSLGRGGYNEQFF. DNA of the CDR3: TGTGCCAGCAGCTTGGGGCGGGGAGGCTACAATGAGCAGTTCTTC.